The clone carrying this T cell receptor (beta chain) was detected once. Germline CDR1 and CDR2: LGHNA and YSLEER. V lost 0 bases, J lost 4 bases, and 12 bases lay in between. This CDR3 comprises 15 residues. This entry belongs to a study of blood T cell repertoires in COVID-19. Study as a whole: Collection of acute and convalescent COVID-19 samples took place in the United States, Italy and Spain. Nucleic acid was either cDNA or gDNA, and it came from T cells, B-cell-depleted T cells, or PBMCs.

As handled by the study authors: Amplified reference gene primers provided the basis for estimating nucleated cell counts. Assay: immunoSEQ multiplex PCR; the TCRdb copy retains only in-frame clones and omits some. V, J and clone size are taken as reported in that table, and D and trimming were inferred from the DNA itself. The sample has about 78,000 clones, approximately 86% seen once. This TCR derives from a woman aged 55 to 70 with acute or convalescent COVID-19. Sequenced input: peripheral blood. The rearrangement joins TRBV4-3 to TRBJ1-2; no definite D call. The CDR3 protein is CASSQDTQVLYGYTF. The CDR3 nucleotides are TGCGCCAGCAGCCAAGATACACAAGTCCTCTATGGCTACACCTTC.